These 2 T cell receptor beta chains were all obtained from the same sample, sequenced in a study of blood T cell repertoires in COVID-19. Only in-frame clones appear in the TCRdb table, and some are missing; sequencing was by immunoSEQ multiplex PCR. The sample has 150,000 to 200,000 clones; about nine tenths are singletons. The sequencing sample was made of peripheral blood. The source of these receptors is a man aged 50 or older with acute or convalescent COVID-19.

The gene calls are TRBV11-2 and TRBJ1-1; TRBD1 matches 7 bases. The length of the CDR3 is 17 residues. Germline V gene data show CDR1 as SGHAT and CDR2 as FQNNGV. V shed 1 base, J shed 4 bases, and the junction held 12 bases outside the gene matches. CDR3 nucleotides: TGTGCCAGCAGCTTAGGTGGCTACAGGGGCAAGGGCACTGAAGCTTTCTTT. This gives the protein CASSLGGYRGKGTEAFF.

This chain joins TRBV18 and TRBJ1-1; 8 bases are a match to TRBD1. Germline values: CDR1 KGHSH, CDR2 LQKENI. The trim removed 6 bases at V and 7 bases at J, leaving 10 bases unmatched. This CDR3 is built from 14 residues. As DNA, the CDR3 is TGTGCCAGCTCTCCCGGACAGGGCCCGTATGAAGCTTTCTTT. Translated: CASSPGQGPYEAFF. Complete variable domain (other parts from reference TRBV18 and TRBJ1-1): NAGVMQNPRHLVRRRGQEARLRCSPMKGHSHVYWYRQLPEEGLKFMVYLQKENIIDESGMPKERFSAEFPKEGPSILRIQQVVRGDSAAYFCASSPGQGPYEAFFGQGTRLTVV.